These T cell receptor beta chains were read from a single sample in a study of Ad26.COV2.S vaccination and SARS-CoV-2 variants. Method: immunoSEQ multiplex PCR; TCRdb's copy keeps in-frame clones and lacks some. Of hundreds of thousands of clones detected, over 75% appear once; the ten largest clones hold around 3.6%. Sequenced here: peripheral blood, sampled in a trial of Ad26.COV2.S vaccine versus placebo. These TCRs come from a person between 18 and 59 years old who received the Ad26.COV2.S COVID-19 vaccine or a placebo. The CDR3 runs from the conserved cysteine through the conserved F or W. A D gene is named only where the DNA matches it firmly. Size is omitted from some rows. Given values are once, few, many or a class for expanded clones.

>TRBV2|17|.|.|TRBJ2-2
TGTGCCAGCAGTGCCGCCGGGGGGCCTGGGTCCCCCGGGGAGCTGTTTTTT
CASSAAGGPGSPGELFF
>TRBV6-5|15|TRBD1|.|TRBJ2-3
TGTGCCAGCAGGACCGGGACAGGCCGCACAGATACGCAGTATTTT
CASRTGTGRTDTQYF
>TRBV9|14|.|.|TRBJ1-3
TGTGCCAGCAGCACCCCCAACTCTGGAAACACCATATATTTT
CASSTPNSGNTIYF
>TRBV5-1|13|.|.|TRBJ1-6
TGCGCCAGCAGCCCGTCCTATAATTCACCCCTCCACTTT
CASSPSYNSPLHF
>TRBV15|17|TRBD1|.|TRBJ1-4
TGTGCCACCAGCAGAGCTGGACAGGGCTTATCTAATGAAAAACTGTTTTTT
CATSRAGQGLSNEKLFF
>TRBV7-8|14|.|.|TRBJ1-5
TGTGCCAGCAGCTTAGGGCAGGGCTACCAGCCCCAGCATTTT
CASSLGQGYQPQHF
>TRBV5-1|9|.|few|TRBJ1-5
TGCGCCGTCCAGCAGCCCCAGCATTTT
CAVQQPQHF
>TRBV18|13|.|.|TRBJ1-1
TGTGCCAGCTCATCTAGATCGGACGGTGAAGCTTTCTTT
CASSSRSDGEAFF
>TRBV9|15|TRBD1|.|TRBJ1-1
TGTGCCAGCAGCGTCGGACAGGCCCGGAACACTGAAGCTTTCTTT
CASSVGQARNTEAFF
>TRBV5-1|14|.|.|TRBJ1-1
TGCGCCAGCAGCTTTGCTACAGGGAACACTGAAGCTTTCTTT
CASSFATGNTEAFF
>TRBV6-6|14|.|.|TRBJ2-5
TGTGCCAGCAGTTACTCACAGGGTGGGGAGACCCAGTACTTC
CASSYSQGGETQYF